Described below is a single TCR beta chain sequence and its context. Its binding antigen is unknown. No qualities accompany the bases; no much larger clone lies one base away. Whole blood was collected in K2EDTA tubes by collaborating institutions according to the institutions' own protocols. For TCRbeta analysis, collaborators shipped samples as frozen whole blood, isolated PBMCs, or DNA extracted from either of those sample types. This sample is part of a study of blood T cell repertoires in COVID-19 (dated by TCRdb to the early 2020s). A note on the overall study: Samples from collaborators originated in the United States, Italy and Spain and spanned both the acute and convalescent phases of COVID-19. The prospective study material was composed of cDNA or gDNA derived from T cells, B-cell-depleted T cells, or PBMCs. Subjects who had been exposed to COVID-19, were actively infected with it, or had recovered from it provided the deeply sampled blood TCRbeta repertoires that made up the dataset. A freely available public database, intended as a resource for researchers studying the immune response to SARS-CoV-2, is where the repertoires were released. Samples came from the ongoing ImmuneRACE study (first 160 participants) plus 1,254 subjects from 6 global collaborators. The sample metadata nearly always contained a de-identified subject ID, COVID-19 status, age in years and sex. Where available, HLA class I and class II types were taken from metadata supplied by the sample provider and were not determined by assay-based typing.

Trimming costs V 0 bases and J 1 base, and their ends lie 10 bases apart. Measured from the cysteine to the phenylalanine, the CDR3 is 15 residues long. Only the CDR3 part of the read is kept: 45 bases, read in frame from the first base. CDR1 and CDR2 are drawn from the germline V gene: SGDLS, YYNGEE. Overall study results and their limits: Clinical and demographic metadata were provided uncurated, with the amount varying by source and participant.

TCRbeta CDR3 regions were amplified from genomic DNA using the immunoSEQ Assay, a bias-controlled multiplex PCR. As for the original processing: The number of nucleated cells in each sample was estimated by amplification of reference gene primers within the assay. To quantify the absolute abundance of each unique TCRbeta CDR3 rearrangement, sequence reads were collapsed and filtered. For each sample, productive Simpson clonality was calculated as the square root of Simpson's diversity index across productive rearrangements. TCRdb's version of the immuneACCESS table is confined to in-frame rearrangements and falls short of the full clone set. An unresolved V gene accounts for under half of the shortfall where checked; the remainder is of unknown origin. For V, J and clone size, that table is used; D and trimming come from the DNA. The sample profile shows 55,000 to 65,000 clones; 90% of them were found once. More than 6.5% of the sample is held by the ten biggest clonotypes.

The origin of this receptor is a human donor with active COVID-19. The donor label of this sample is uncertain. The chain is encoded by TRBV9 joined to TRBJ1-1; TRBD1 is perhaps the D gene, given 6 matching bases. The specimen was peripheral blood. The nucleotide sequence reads TGTGCCAGCAGCGTAGCTCCCAGGGGGAACACTGAAGCTTTCTTT. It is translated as CASSVAPRGNTEAFF.